The following is a T cell receptor (beta chain) sequence with its context. The record originates from a study of blood T cell repertoires in COVID-19. About the research overall: Acute-phase and convalescent COVID-19 samples originated in the United States, Italy and Spain. In each case, the material was cDNA or gDNA derived from T cells, B-cell-depleted T cells, or PBMCs.

Trimming removed 5 bases from V and 7 bases from J; junction bases left unmatched: 3. There are 15 residues in the CDR3. The germline V gene encodes CDR1 LNHDA and CDR2 SQIVND (reference sequence). The method was immunoSEQ multiplex PCR; TCRdb's version includes in-frame clones alone and lacks a portion of them. The sample lists about 23,000 clones; about nine tenths were seen once. Specimen: peripheral blood. This clonotype was sampled from an elderly woman with acute or convalescent COVID-19. This sequence joins TRBV19 and TRBJ2-1, with TRBD2 matching 15 bases. In DNA form, the CDR3 reads TGTGCCAGTAGTCACGGGACTAGCGGGAGGAATGAGCAGTTCTTC. Amino acid sequence: CASSHGTSGRNEQFF.